These T cell receptor beta chains were read from a single sample in a study of OX40 agonist ivuxolimab in advanced cancers. The protocol was immunoSEQ multiplex PCR, while the TCRdb copy is restricted to in-frame clones and leaves out a portion. The sample records around 20,000 clones, approximately 80% being singletons. Sequences were derived from CD4+ or CD8+ T cells sorted from blood, sampled in a trial of the OX40 agonist ivuxolimab. The receptors derive from an adult with an advanced solid tumor such as melanoma, head and neck, liver or kidney cancer. CDR3s include the opening cysteine and the closing phenylalanine or tryptophan. The order of the fields is D gene, clone size, J gene, V gene, CDR3 DNA, CDR3 protein. D genes are given only for firm matches. Some rows have no size entry. The others give once, few or many, or a class for an expanded clone.

TRBD2,.,TRBJ2-5,TRBV10-3,TGTGCCATCAGTGTCCGGGAGGGGCAAGAGACCCAGTACTTC,CAISVREGQETQYF
TRBD1,.,TRBJ1-2,TRBV27,TGTGCCAGCAGTTACCGGGACAGGGACGGTGGCTACACCTTC,CASSYRDRDGGYTF
.,.,TRBJ2-2,TRBV6-1,TGTGCCAGCAGTTCACTAACTAGCACCGGGGAGCTGTTTTTT,CASSSLTSTGELFF
.,.,TRBJ2-1,TRBV11-3,TGTGCCAGCAGCTTCGGCGGGGTTTACAATGAGCAGTTCTTC,CASSFGGVYNEQFF
.,few,TRBJ1-2,TRBV11-2,TGTGCCAGCAGCTTGACCGGGACCGAGTATGGCTACACCTTC,CASSLTGTEYGYTF
.,.,TRBJ2-3,TRBV6-5,TGTGCCAGCAGTTACTCGGGAAAGGATACGCAGTATTTT,CASSYSGKDTQYF
.,.,TRBJ2-7,TRBV1,TGCACCAGCAGCCACCCCCGGGAACGGGAAGCTTCGGACGAGCAGTACTTC,CTSSHPREREASDEQYF
TRBD2,once,TRBJ2-1,TRBV6-1,TGTGCCAGCACCGAACCCGGGAGGGCCACTAATGAGCAGTTCTTC,CASTEPGRATNEQFF
.,.,TRBJ1-3,TRBV6-1,TGTGCCAGCAGTGAGGCGCTGGGCTCTGGAAACACCATATATTTT,CASSEALGSGNTIYF
.,medium-sized,TRBJ1-1,TRBV6-5,TGTGCCAGCAGACGGGCAGCCGCGAACACTGAAGCTTTCTTT,CASRRAAANTEAFF
TRBD2,.,TRBJ2-5,TRBV7-2,TGTGCCAGCAGCAGGACTAGCGGGAGCGCAGAAGAGACCCAGTACTTC,CASSRTSGSAEETQYF
TRBD2,.,TRBJ2-7,TRBV28,TGTGCCAGCAGCCCCCCGCCCCTATGGACTAGCGGGACCTACGAGCAGTACTTC,CASSPPPLWTSGTYEQYF
.,.,TRBJ2-3,TRBV6-6,TGTGCCAGCAGGCAATACACAGATACGCAGTATTTT,CASRQYTDTQYF
TRBD2,.,TRBJ2-3,TRBV25-1,TGTGCCAGCAGTTCCCCGGGAACTAGCGGGGGGACAGATACGCAGTATTTT,CASSSPGTSGGTDTQYF
.,.,TRBJ2-1,TRBV7-2,TGTGCCAGCAGCTTAGCACTCGTAAGGGGCTCCTACAATGAGCAGTTCTTC,CASSLALVRGSYNEQFF
.,.,TRBJ2-7,TRBV7-9,TGTGCCAGCAGTCCGGGGTTTGAGCAGTACTTC,CASSPGFEQYF
.,once,TRBJ1-1,TRBV7-2,TGTGCCAGCAGCTTAAGAGGCCGGAAGGGGGACACTGAAGCTTTCTTT,CASSLRGRKGDTEAFF
TRBD1,.,TRBJ1-5,TRBV29-1,TGCAGCGTACAGACAGGGGTTGGCAATCAGCCCCAGCATTTT,CSVQTGVGNQPQHF
.,.,TRBJ2-3,TRBV7-3,TGTGCCAGCAGCTTAAATCCCTTCACAGATACGCAGTATTTT,CASSLNPFTDTQYF
.,.,TRBJ2-7,TRBV18,TGTGCCAGCTCGCCGTCACTAGCCCACGAGCAGTACTTC,CASSPSLAHEQYF
.,.,TRBJ2-6,TRBV10-3,TGTGCCATCAGCGAGTGGGGCGAAGGGGCCAACGTCCTGACTTTC,CAISEWGEGANVLTF
.,.,TRBJ1-6,TRBV7-3,TGTGCCAGCAGCTTAGTAGAGGGTTCACCCCTCCACTTT,CASSLVEGSPLHF
TRBD2,.,TRBJ2-3,TRBV28,TGTGCCAGCAGTTTGGGAGGGGCGGACACAGATACGCAGTATTTT,CASSLGGADTDTQYF
TRBD1,.,TRBJ2-4,TRBV7-9,TGTGCCAGCAGCTTAGATGGACAGGGGCAGAGGAACATTCAGTACTTC,CASSLDGQGQRNIQYF
.,once,TRBJ2-7,TRBV6-6,TGTGCCAGCACCCCTAGAGGAGGGGGGTCCGAGCAGTACTTC,CASTPRGGGSEQYF
.,.,TRBJ1-4,TRBV7-6,TGTGCCACCGCCCCCAGGGGCGGCCTCACTAATGAAAAACTGTTTTTT,CATAPRGGLTNEKLFF
TRBD1,.,TRBJ2-7,TRBV7-2,TGTGCCAGCAGCCCGGACAGGTTCTACGAGCAGTACTTC,CASSPDRFYEQYF
.,.,TRBJ1-1,TRBV6-4,TGTGCCAGCAGTGCCAAGGGGGAGGGTGAAGCTTTCTTT,CASSAKGEGEAFF
.,.,TRBJ1-2,TRBV5-4,TGTGCCAGCAGCTTGGACATACCTTCAGGGCCCGTCTATGGCTACACCTTC,CASSLDIPSGPVYGYTF
.,.,TRBJ2-7,TRBV6-5,TGTGCCAGCAGTGAAGCGTTCAGGACTCCCATGCGGTTC,CASSEAFRTPMRF
.,.,TRBJ2-7,TRBV18,TGTGCCAGCTCACCTTCGACGAGGCAGTACTTC,CASSPSTRQYF
TRBD1,.,TRBJ1-2,TRBV4-3,TGCGCCAGCAGACCCGGGACAGGGCGTACGATAAATGGCTACACCTTC,CASRPGTGRTINGYTF
.,.,TRBJ2-2,TRBV7-9,TGTGCCAGCTTTCACCCGGACAGATTTTTCACCGGGGAGCTGTTTTTT,CASFHPDRFFTGELFF
.,.,TRBJ2-1,TRBV15,TGTGCCACCAGCAGAGGGGGTGGGTCCTACAATGAGCAGTTCTTC,CATSRGGGSYNEQFF
.,.,TRBJ2-3,TRBV18,TGTGCCAGCTCACCCCCGGAGCGCACAGATACGCAGTATTTT,CASSPPERTDTQYF
.,.,TRBJ2-5,TRBV19,TGTGCCAGTACCCCGCAGGGGAGCGAGTACAAGACCCAGTACTTC,CASTPQGSEYKTQYF
.,.,TRBJ2-1,TRBV18,TGTGCCAGCTCACCCTCTGGGCAGGGCTTCTTC,CASSPSGQGFF
.,once,TRBJ2-1,TRBV18,TGTGCCAGCTCACCACTCCAGGCAGGATCGCTCTACAATGAGCAGTTCTTC,CASSPLQAGSLYNEQFF
.,.,TRBJ2-3,TRBV2,TGTGCCAGCAAAGGGGTATTCACAGATACGCAGTATTTT,CASKGVFTDTQYF
.,.,TRBJ1-2,TRBV18,TGTGCCAGCTCACCAGACATCCTGGGTGGCTACACCTTC,CASSPDILGGYTF
.,once,TRBJ1-1,TRBV4-1,TGCGCCAGCAGCCAAGATAAGAGGAGGTTGGGCACTGAAGCTTTCTTT,CASSQDKRRLGTEAFF
.,few,TRBJ2-1,TRBV11-3,TGTGCCAGCAGCTTCGGCGGTCCATCCGGGGACGATGAGCAGTTCTTC,CASSFGGPSGDDEQFF
TRBD2,.,TRBJ2-1,TRBV7-2,TGTGCCAGCAGAAATCTACTAGCGGTAACCTACAATGAGCAGTTCTTC,CASRNLLAVTYNEQFF
TRBD2,.,TRBJ2-1,TRBV7-2,TGTGCCAGCAGCTTTGGCGGGGGGCTTCAAGGGGATGAGCAGTTCTTC,CASSFGGGLQGDEQFF
.,.,TRBJ2-7,TRBV6-6,TGTGCCAGCAGTCACTGGACGGTTACCTACGAGCAGTACTTC,CASSHWTVTYEQYF
.,.,TRBJ1-1,TRBV6-5,TGTGCCAGCAGTTATAAGGCAACCTCGGACACTGAAGCTTTCTTT,CASSYKATSDTEAFF
.,.,TRBJ2-7,TRBV28,TGTGCCACCACGGCTGGGCGGATCTACGAGCAGTACTTC,CATTAGRIYEQYF
.,once,TRBJ2-7,TRBV6-6,TGTGCCAGCAGTTACGACGGCTCCTACGAGCAGTACTTC,CASSYDGSYEQYF